This T cell receptor beta chain was sequenced during a study of T cell responses to AZD1222 COVID-19 vaccine. The V gene's germline CDR1 is SGHNT and CDR2 YYREEE (reference sequence). V lost 4 bases and J lost 5; bases outside the gene matches: 8. The CDR3 runs 14 residues. Clones were sequenced by immunoSEQ multiplex PCR, and TCRdb holds only the in-frame ones, with some missing. Altogether under 95,000 clones are present, over 85% being singletons, with the ten largest covering about 2.2%. This rearrangement joins TRBV5-4 to TRBJ1-2, with 7 bases matching TRBD1. This material consisted of peripheral blood, taken on day 0 of AZD1222 vaccination. This TCR was recovered from an adult in good health. The CDR3 reads CASSRENRGYGYTF. The CDR3 DNA reads TGTGCCAGCAGCCGCGAGAACAGGGGTTATGGCTACACCTTC.